A selection of T cell receptor beta chains follows, all from one sample in a study of blood T cell repertoires in COVID-19. Clones were sequenced by immunoSEQ multiplex PCR, and TCRdb holds only the in-frame ones, with some missing. Of approximately 97,000 clones in the sample, approximately 84% were seen once. The specimen sequenced was peripheral blood. These receptors originate from a man between 40 and 49 years old with active or convalescent COVID-19. The CDR3 runs from the conserved cysteine through the conserved F or W.

CASSLEQGLKTF	TRBJ1-2	TRBV7-3
CASSTRQENYGYTF	TRBJ1-2	TRBV19
CATSGKMNTEAFF	TRBJ1-1	TRBV6-5
CAWNFRQTGAFTYNSPLHF	TRBJ1-6	TRBV30
CASAPTGRFYGYTF	TRBJ1-2	TRBV6-5
CASSPPAAGGIYEQYF	TRBJ2-7	TRBV11-2
CASSTRSGTGAYEQYF	TRBJ2-7	TRBV6-2/TRBV6-3
CSGWTGDGYTF	TRBJ1-2	TRBV29-1
CAISGGQVNEQYF	TRBJ2-7	TRBV10-3
CASTTSGGSYEQYF	TRBJ2-7	TRBV2
CASSGGANNEQFF	TRBJ2-1	TRBV7-6
CAISESKGVGANVLTF	TRBJ2-6	TRBV10-3
CASSRGTSGGPNTGELFF	TRBJ2-2	TRBV5-1
CASSRDRIYGYTF	TRBJ1-2	TRBV6-5
CASSQERASNQPQHF	TRBJ1-5	TRBV4-2
CASSTRQWGYTF	TRBJ1-2	TRBV7-2
CAIGVEQPQHF	TRBJ1-5	TRBV19
CASSLWGQGVLETQYF	TRBJ2-5	TRBV5-6
CASSASRGTDTQYF	TRBJ2-3	TRBV9
CASSAGNSNQPQHF	TRBJ1-5	TRBV19
CASSISFGGLQPQHF	TRBJ1-5	TRBV19
CATKAEDPLNYGYTF	TRBJ1-2	TRBV7-6
CASSFSGTNEKLFF	TRBJ1-4	TRBV5-1
CASSTASMNTEAFF	TRBJ1-1	TRBV5-4
CASSFRDRGGTGELFF	TRBJ2-2	TRBV13
CAFRLGGVLFITF	TRBJ1-2	TRBV30
CATWGETGNTIYF	TRBJ1-3	TRBV19
CASSLVATGRETQYF	TRBJ2-5	TRBV7-9
CASSKEDSSGNTIYF	TRBJ1-3	TRBV9
CASSLPGGIYEQYF	TRBJ2-7	TRBV7-8
CASRTGLATNEKLFF	TRBJ1-4	TRBV19
CASSLWVDSYEQYF	TRBJ2-7	TRBV7-9
CASSAGTVYGAFF	TRBJ1-1	TRBV28
CATSDIQGDEQFF	TRBJ2-1	TRBV24-1
CASSYSHFRDSKTQYF	TRBJ2-5	TRBV6-5
CASSIQGEKLFF	TRBJ1-4	TRBV19
CASSVVSGSRGPPAGDTQYF	TRBJ2-3	TRBV9
CASSQSRGPGELFF	TRBJ2-2	TRBV23-1
CASSSLTENTEAFF	TRBJ1-1	TRBV3-1/TRBV3-2
CASSLERGETQYF	TRBJ2-5	TRBV7-3
CASSGTGSGTEAFF	TRBJ1-1	TRBV3-1/TRBV3-2
CASSYRGQSGYTF	TRBJ1-2	TRBV12-3/TRBV12-4
CSAHGGNTQYF	TRBJ2-3	TRBV29-1
CASSLVEGTEQYF	TRBJ2-7	TRBV7-9
CASRIDRGNEQYF	TRBJ2-7	TRBV6-5